This TCR beta chain was found in a study of graft-versus-host responses after intestinal transplantation. For the study at large: Tacrolimus plus steroids were given to all recipients for approximately three years, preceded by anti-thymocyte globulin induction.

This table comes from immunoSEQ multiplex PCR, and its TCRdb copy is limited to in-frame clones, with some not included. The table shows about 43,000 clones, with about 95% occurring only once. Details on this clone: What it binds is not known.

Study-level points and caveats: GvH clones surfaced in recipient marrow, some emerging earlier in ileum or blood.

CDR3 length: 16 residues. V lost 5 bases to trimming and J lost 8 bases; unmatched junction nucleotides: 17. Germline-derived CDR1 and CDR2 are SEHNR and FQNEAQ (reference sequence). The source is a human patient who received an intestinal transplant, so some T cells may come from the graft donor. This chain connects TRBV7-9 to TRBJ1-2; TRBD1 aligns across 7 bases. The material was PBMCs, obtained 335 days after intestinal transplant. The CDR3 protein is CASSGQQGQPNRGYTF. The DNA for the CDR3 is TGTGCCAGCAGCGGGCAGCAGGGACAGCCCAACCGGGGCTACACCTTC.